Listed below are T cell receptor beta chains from one sample, sequenced in a study of cytomegalovirus exposure and HLA in healthy donors. Produced via immunoSEQ multiplex PCR; TCRdb's table is partial and in-frame only. The sample consists of fewer than 200,000 clones, roughly 76% of them appearing once. The specimen sequenced was PBMCs. The source is a woman aged 45-65 years in good health and CMV-seronegative. CDR3s include the opening cysteine and the closing phenylalanine or tryptophan. Size values are once, few and many counts, or a class for expanded clones, and some rows have none.

abundance: -
j_gene: TRBJ2-2
v_gene: TRBV7-2
CDR3aa: CASSSLRTSGGLNTGELFF

abundance: -
j_gene: TRBJ2-7
v_gene: TRBV4-3
CDR3aa: CASSRTGFGEQYF

abundance: -
j_gene: TRBJ1-6
v_gene: TRBV14
CDR3aa: CASSQDRGFGSPLHF

abundance: -
j_gene: TRBJ1-1
v_gene: TRBV4-1
CDR3aa: CASSQPDLRGAFF

abundance: -
j_gene: TRBJ2-3
v_gene: TRBV19
CDR3aa: CASRTSGLDTQYF

abundance: -
j_gene: TRBJ2-6
v_gene: TRBV7-9
CDR3aa: CASRPWGQGASGANVLTF

abundance: -
j_gene: TRBJ2-3
v_gene: TRBV6-1
CDR3aa: CASSERTRSTDTQYF

abundance: few
j_gene: TRBJ2-7
v_gene: TRBV5-1
CDR3aa: CASSLGTGNSYEQYF

abundance: -
j_gene: TRBJ2-5
v_gene: TRBV9
CDR3aa: CASSPQGGIAETQYF

abundance: -
j_gene: TRBJ1-1
v_gene: TRBV2
CDR3aa: CARRDRGSREGPPGSFNTEAFF